This T cell receptor beta chain was identified in a study of T cell responses to AZD1222 COVID-19 vaccine (dated by TCRdb to 2020 to 2022). Turning to the overall study: AZD1222 recipients given second doses at about 4 weeks or at about 12 weeks were pooled, since spike-specific TCR depth and breadth were not found to differ between the two schedules. Enrollment into the trials was organized by age into subgroups of 18-55, 56-69 and 70-plus years, and those subgroups contained about 160, 30 and 59 TCR-sequenced participants, respectively. A total of about 230 trial participants underwent TCR sequencing, of whom around 200 received two doses of AZD1222 and about 25 received two doses of the MenACWY control vaccine. Results the study describes overall, beyond this receptor: The vaccine-associated CD4 TCRs covered the entire spike protein, and the dominant responses fell in regions 160-218 and 743-854. Because no day 14 peak-response samples were available, repertoires were characterized only after the peak T cell response. After two AZD1222 doses, spike-specific TCR breadth and depth were significantly higher than at day 0 and than in MenACWY recipients. Participants were mostly white British and included more females than males, and it was suggested by the authors that clonal diversity may have been underestimated. Only a handful of AZD1222 recipients were SARS-CoV-2 seropositive at baseline, limiting conclusions about previously exposed vaccinees. In the small 56-69-year group, the increase in depth fell short of significance, most likely because of low power. Nearly half of unique spike-specific TCRs reportedly recognized epitopes outside regions mutated in the B.1.351 and B.1.1.7 variants.

From a lookup of the germline V gene, CDR1 and CDR2 are KGHSH and LQKENI. The CDR3 runs 16 amino acids, cysteine and phenylalanine included. This entry keeps only the CDR3 DNA: 48 bases, framed from base 1. Trimming leaves V shorter by 4 bases and J shorter by 3 bases, with the junction holding 7 bases beyond the gene matches. The CDR3 regions of human TCRbeta chains were subjected to immunosequencing. Concerning the study's data processing: TCRs in the repertoires were compared against a reference library of SARS-CoV-2-specific TCRs that had been generated with the MIRA antigen-specificity platform. Breadth meant the fraction of unique TCRs that were SARS-CoV-2-associated, whereas depth meant the fraction of total T cells that were SARS-CoV-2-associated. Using the MIRA data, each spike-specific TCR was mapped to the spike region that the TCR reacts to and placed in a CD4 or CD8 class. Log10-transformed breadth and depth values were compared by one-way ANOVA with Sidak's multiple comparisons tests. The source is immuneACCESS, and TCRdb retained only in-frame sequences with V and J called. Part of the clones is not carried over; for the studies checked, unresolved V genes explain less than half of this, and the remainder is unexplained. The V and J calls and clone size are taken from that table; D and trimming were inferred from the DNA. The sample profile shows 150,000 to 200,000 clones; 92% of them were found once. The ten biggest clones cover 1% to 1.5% of the sample.

With respect to this clone: Its antigen remains unidentified. No quality values exist for individual bases; no much larger clone is one base distant.

The time point tag for this specimen amounts to: baseline before first vaccination. Vaccinee samples came from UK trials COV001 and COV002, including a single-blind randomized controlled phase 2/3 trial of AZD1222 (ChAdOx1 nCoV-19) in healthy adults. Trial participant PBMC samples were collected at day 0 and day 28 after the second dose for TCRbeta chain sequencing. This clonotype originated in an adult in good health. The rearrangement combines TRBV18 with TRBJ1-4, with 8 junctional bases fitting TRBD1. The input for sequencing was peripheral blood, taken on day 0 of AZD1222 vaccination. The nucleotide sequence is TGTGCCAGCTCACGAGCGACAGGGGCGGCTAATGAAAAACTGTTTTTT. This encodes CASSRATGAANEKLFF.